This T cell receptor (beta chain) was recovered during a study of identical twins. Study-wide findings and caveats: Twin pairs had excess sharing that was weaker in beta out-of-frame sequences.

Only healthy Caucasians were enrolled as donors. Germline loops: CDR1 MNHNS, CDR2 SASEGT. Deletions cut 5 bases from V and 3 bases from J, with 11 bases between. This CDR3 contains 14 residues. This clonotype has at least ten counts. Its specificity is not known. The authors used template switching to add a universal primer site and gave cDNA unique molecular identifiers. MiXCR was run by TCRdb on the 5' RACE reads, yielding one entry per CDR3 protein. The data show over 550,000 distinct CDR3 sequences, roughly 7.2% seen once. In addition, the sample was reused for a study of yellow fever vaccine responses in identical twins. That investigation notes: Reports say the vaccine T cell response in twins looked partly convergent and partly personalized.

Sequenced sample: PBMCs. The chain couples TRBV6-1 to TRBJ1-5; unclear D gene. The receptor was derived from a woman aged 18-29 years in good health. The CDR3: CASSLRANNQPQHF. CDR3 nucleotides: TGTGCCAGCAGTCTGAGGGCGAACAATCAGCCCCAGCATTTT.